This T cell receptor beta chain was obtained from a study of T-cell memory formation after mild COVID-19. This clonotype was seen a few times. Its antigen is unknown. General study results and limits: Prior to infection, memory already included some responding clones, suggesting cross-reactive memory joined. Clones from the second wave (peaking day 37) had unconfirmed SARS-CoV-2 specificity.

cDNA libraries for TCR alpha and TCR beta, carrying sample barcodes and UMIs, came from 5'RACE with constant-segment primers. TCRdb reanalysed the 5' RACE reads using MiXCR and keeps one entry per CDR3 protein. Counted here are a few hundred thousand distinct CDR3 sequences, approximately 15% occurring once; the ten biggest clones make up around a fifth. The CDR3 is 14 residues long. V dropped 3 bases and J dropped 7 bases, with 17 bases sitting between them. The germline CDR1 and CDR2 sequences are SQVTM and ANQGSEA. The clonotype comes from a man aged 18 to 29 who had mild COVID-19 (a few samples of this study predate the infection). Cell type and time point are not known. The chain employs TRBV29-1 and TRBJ2-3, with D hard to call. Sequenced sample: PBMCs or a T cell subset sorted from them (not recorded which). The CDR3 nucleotides read TGCAGCGTTGAGGCAGGACCTGGCGTTTATACGCAGTATTTT. Encoded protein: CSVEAGPGVYTQYF.